This entry lists 30 T cell receptor beta chains sequenced from one sample in a study of regulatory T cells in long-lasting Graves disease. Researchers made TCR beta libraries by using iRepertoire HTBI primers and running Arm-PCR on CDR3 regions. TCRdb fed the multiplex PCR reads into MiXCR, producing one record per CDR3 protein. The data show 500,000 to 700,000 distinct CDR3 sequences, around 32% seen once. Time point specified: persistent/refractory GD, antithyroid drugs over 5 years with positive TRAb. With RNA extracted from PBMCs as input, the TCR library was made. The material was peripheral blood mononuclear cells (PBMCs), obtained when the disease was refractory, from a patient treated with antithyroid drugs. The receptors come from a female donor with Graves disease.

This clonotype was observed a handful of times. The V gene is TRBV12-3 or TRBV12-4, the J gene TRBJ1-3, with a possible D match to TRBD1 (6 bases). This CDR3 contains 16 residues. Trimming cost V 6 bases and J 0 bases, with 15 bases left between them. In DNA form, the CDR3 reads TGTGCCAGCAGGCGGGGGCCACCCCGCTCTGGAAACACCATATATTTT. Encoded protein: CASRRGPPRSGNTIYF.

This clonotype was detected many times. This sequence joins TRBV28 and TRBJ1-2; D is unclear. The V gene lost 3 bases and the J gene lost 6 bases, with 17 bases spanning the gap. Germline V gene sequence: CDR1 MDHEN, CDR2 SYDVKM. This CDR3 has 15 amino acids. CDR3 DNA: TGTGCCAGCAGTTTCCGCACCGTAGCGAGGGATGGCTACACCTTC. Translating gives CASSFRTVARDGYTF.

The rearrangement joins TRBV5-6 to TRBJ1-5; 8 bases agree with TRBD1. Losses at the gene ends were 2 bases for V and 4 bases for J; bases not matched to a gene: 14. There are 18 residues in the CDR3. Germline lookup yields CDR1 SGHDT and CDR2 YYEEEE. CDR3 sequence (DNA): TGTGCCAGCAGCTTACGAAGTTGGGGGACAGGCGGGAATCAGCCCCAGCATTTT. Its protein is CASSLRSWGTGGNQPQHF.

This clonotype occurred a few times. V is TRBV29-1 and J is TRBJ2-7; the match to TRBD2 covers 7 bases. V gave up 4 bases and J gave up 0 bases; unmatched junction bases: 6. The CDR3 runs 14 residues. CDR1 is SQVTM, CDR2 ANQGSEA, per germline. CDR3 DNA: TGCAGCGTTGGGGCAGGCGGGAGCTCCTACGAGCAGTACTTC. It is translated as CSVGAGGSSYEQYF.

This clonotype was seen more than once but under ten times. The CDR3 loop is CASSSRGHTSPNTEAFF. In DNA form, the CDR3 reads TGTGCCAGCAGTTCTAGGGGGCATACCAGCCCGAACACTGAAGCTTTCTTT. The chain has TRBV6-5 and TRBJ1-1; TRBD1 aligns across 7 bases. The germline CDR1 and CDR2 sequences are MNHEY and SVGAGI. Trimming removed 4 bases from V and 1 base from J; junction bases left unmatched: 12. This CDR3 region has 17 residues.

This clonotype was observed at least ten times. This chain uses TRBV12-3 or TRBV12-4 with TRBJ1-2; possibly TRBD1 for D (5 bases). This CDR3 spans 14 amino acids. V was cut by 5 bases and J by 5 bases, with 15 bases left in between. As DNA, the CDR3 is TGTGCCAGCAGTCCCCCCGGGACGTGGTATGGCTACACCTTC. This sequence encodes CASSPPGTWYGYTF.

This clonotype was seen only a few times. The chain recombines TRBV2 with TRBJ1-4, with 10 bases identical to TRBD1. Trimming took 2 bases from V and 8 from J; bases not matched to a gene: 2. In germline, CDR1 is SNHLY, CDR2 FYNNEI. CDR3 size: 14 residues. CDR3 nucleotide sequence: TGTGCCAGCAGTGAATGGACAGGGGGAGAAAAACTGTTTTTT. This translates into CASSEWTGGEKLFF. The variable domain in full, with the rest retrieved from reference TRBV2 and TRBJ1-4, is EPEVTQTPSHQVTQMGQEVILRCVPISNHLYFYWYRQILGQKVEFLVSFYNNEISEKSEIFDDQFSVERPDGSNFTLKIRSTKLEDSAMYFCASSEWTGGEKLFFGSGTQLSVL.

The sample holds a few counts of this clonotype. The rearrangement links TRBV6-1 to TRBJ2-7; 7 positions agree with TRBD1. This CDR3 spans 15 amino acids. Germline V lookup: CDR1 MNHNS, CDR2 SASEGT. With 0 bases clipped from V and 2 bases from J, the junction kept 4 bases outside the gene matches. CDR3: CASSEATGMAYEQYF. In DNA form, the CDR3 reads TGTGCCAGCAGTGAAGCGACAGGGATGGCCTACGAGCAGTACTTC.

In this sample, this clonotype turned up a few times. An end of the junction differs from the germline gene, which may be a read error. This chain connects TRBV28 to TRBJ1-3; 7 bases align to TRBD1. The CDR3 is made up of 16 amino acids. Germline values: CDR1 MDHEN, CDR2 SYDVKM. The CDR3 loop reads CASSLGGSQRRNTIYF. CDR3 bases: TGTGCAAGCAGTTTAGGGGGCAGCCAAAGGAGAAACACCATATATTTT.

The V gene is TRBV10-1, the J gene TRBJ1-1, with 11 bases identical to TRBD1. Germline trimming cut 7 bases from V and 5 bases from J; bases unmatched to any gene: 15. Germline V gene data show CDR1 as WNHNN and CDR2 as SYGVQD (reference sequence). The CDR3 has 17 amino acids. The CDR3 nucleotides read TGCGCCAGCACGGACCCCGGGACAGGGGGGAGTAATACTGAAGCTTTCTTT. Its protein product is CASTDPGTGGSNTEAFF.

The chain couples TRBV5-1 to TRBJ1-2; D uncertain. This CDR3 region has 14 residues. Germline-derived CDR1 and CDR2 are SGHRS and YFSETQ. V gave up 0 bases and J gave up 4 bases, with 10 bases separating them. Written as DNA, the CDR3 is TGCGCCAGCAGCTTGGCCATTGGGCGCTATGGCTACACCTTC. This translates into CASSLAIGRYGYTF. The full variable domain, with the rest looked up from reference TRBV5-1 and TRBJ1-2, is KAGVTQTPRYLIKTRGQQVTLSCSPISGHRSVSWYQQTPGQGLQFLFEYFSETQRNKGNFPGRFSGRQFSNSRSEMNVSTLELGDSALYLCASSLAIGRYGYTFGSGTRLTVV.

The chain combines TRBV6-1 with TRBJ2-2, with 9 nucleotides matching TRBD1. Germline CDR1 reads MNHNS; CDR2 reads SASEGT. The length of the CDR3 is 15 residues. Germline trimming cut 6 bases from V and 4 bases from J; bases unmatched to any gene: 6. CDR3 loop: CASRPQGAGTGELFF. CDR3 DNA sequence: TGTGCCAGCAGGCCACAGGGGGCCGGCACCGGGGAGCTGTTTTTT.

Of note for this clonotype: One end of the junction varies from germline; a read error may be responsible. This chain uses TRBV7-2 with TRBJ1-1, with D tentatively TRBD1 (6 bases). The germline CDR1 and CDR2 sequences are SGHTA and FQGNSA. This CDR3 contains 16 residues. The chain's CDR3 is CASSLTDSPVNTKAFF. DNA for the CDR3: TGTGCCAGCAGCCTCACGGACAGTCCGGTGAACACTAAAGCTTTCTTT.

This clonotype was counted only a few times. V usage is TRBV12-3 or TRBV12-4 and J usage is TRBJ1-4; 8 bases align to TRBD1. Unmatched junction bases numbered 14, after V lost 6 bases and J lost 2 bases. CDR3 length equals 18 residues. The DNA of the CDR3 is TGTGCCAGCAGCGCAGCTAACCCTCAGGGGGCGACTAATGAAAAACTGTTTTTT. It is translated as CASSAANPQGATNEKLFF.

Comment on this clonotype: This clone may be a read error of a much larger clone one base away. Since no conserved phenylalanine or tryptophan closes the CDR3, a read error is the likely cause. The V call is TRBV11-2, the J call TRBJ1-1; perhaps TRBD1 as D (5 bases). Germline V gene lookup returns CDR1 SGHAT and CDR2 FQNNGV. Trimming removed 0 bases from V and 5 bases from J, with 13 bases in between. There are 15 residues in the CDR3. The CDR3: CASSLDGAGRTEAFL. CDR3 DNA sequence: TGTGCCAGCAGCTTAGATGGTGCAGGGCGTACTGAAGCTTTCCTT.

The chain links TRBV7-3 to TRBJ2-7, with 10 positions matching TRBD1. Germline CDR1 and CDR2: SGHTA and FQGTGA. CDR3 length: 18 residues. V lost 0 bases and J lost 4; bases outside the gene matches: 12. The CDR3 region is CASSLTVDRGSHNYEQYF. In DNA, the CDR3 is TGTGCCAGCAGCTTAACGGTGGACAGGGGGAGCCATAATTACGAGCAGTACTTC.

The chain employs TRBV29-1 and TRBJ1-1; D perhaps matches TRBD1 (5 bases). This CDR3 has 11 residues. Germline loops: CDR1 SQVTM, CDR2 ANQGSEA. V was cut by 4 bases and J by 5 bases, with 8 bases left in between. CDR3 in DNA: TGCAGCGTTGCGGGACGGACTGAAGCTTTCTTT. The encoded protein is CSVAGRTEAFF.

The chain employs TRBV30 and TRBJ1-5; no definite D call. The CDR3 runs 15 residues. V dropped 3 bases and J dropped 0 bases, with 12 bases sitting between them. Looked up from germline, CDR1 is GTSNPN and CDR2 is SVGIG (reference sequence). This chain's CDR3 is CAWRDGSYSNQPQHF. CDR3 DNA: TGTGCCTGGAGGGATGGATCCTATAGCAATCAGCCCCAGCATTTT.

The chain uses TRBV2 and TRBJ2-1, with TRBD2 matching 16 bases. CDR3 length: 15 amino acids. V dropped 6 bases and J dropped 13; count of bases not matched to a gene: 9. In germline, CDR1 is SNHLY, CDR2 FYNNEI. The CDR3 region is CASSPGLAGGPFQFF. CDR3 DNA: TGTGCCAGCAGCCCGGGACTAGCGGGAGGGCCTTTTCAGTTCTTC. Full variable domain (outside the CDR3, taken from reference TRBV2 and TRBJ2-1): EPEVTQTPSHQVTQMGQEVILRCVPISNHLYFYWYRQILGQKVEFLVSFYNNEISEKSEIFDDQFSVERPDGSNFTLKIRSTKLEDSAMYFCASSPGLAGGPFQFFGPGTRLTVL.

The rearrangement joins TRBV28 to TRBJ1-4, with D unclear. The V and J ends lost 5 bases and 3 bases respectively, with 10 bases between them. Germline values: CDR1 MDHEN, CDR2 SYDVKM. The CDR3 totals 14 residues. CDR3 protein: CASSETAPNEKLFF. The CDR3 region has the DNA TGTGCCAGCAGTGAGACGGCACCTAATGAAAAACTGTTTTTT.

This clonotype was detected only a few times. The V gene is TRBV30, the J gene TRBJ1-4, with a tentative D call TRBD1 (5 bases). The CDR3 is made up of 14 amino acids. The V gene's germline CDR1 is GTSNPN and CDR2 SVGIG (reference sequence). The CDR3 loop is CAYRDGRGAEKLFF. CDR3 nucleotides: TGTGCTTATAGGGACGGCCGTGGGGCAGAAAAACTGTTTTTT.

This clonotype occurred many times. The chain combines TRBV28 with TRBJ2-6; D not resolved. CDR3 length: 15 amino acids. Trimming cost V 6 bases and J 4 bases, with 13 bases left between them. Per germline, CDR1 MDHEN and CDR2 SYDVKM. DNA for the CDR3: TGTGCCAGCAGCGTGGGCGCCGCCGGGGCCAACGTCCTGACTTTC. As protein: CASSVGAAGANVLTF.

This clonotype showed up many times. This chain joins TRBV6-1 and TRBJ2-7, with 14 bases lining up with TRBD2. This CDR3 comprises 16 residues. V lost 4 bases to trimming and J lost 5 bases; unmatched junction nucleotides: 7. Germline V lookup: CDR1 MNHNS, CDR2 SASEGT. The CDR3 DNA reads as TGTGCCAGCAGTGGGGGGACTAGCGGGAGTTTGGACGAGCAGTACTTC. This encodes CASSGGTSGSLDEQYF.

The chain combines TRBV27 with TRBJ1-5; a possible D gene is TRBD1 (6 bases). The CDR3 runs 16 residues. Trimming removed 0 bases at V and 0 bases at J, with 9 bases between. From germline, CDR1 is MNHEY and CDR2 SMNVEV (reference sequence). CDR3 coding DNA: TGTGCCAGCAGTTTATCGGGGGCGTATAGCAATCAGCCCCAGCATTTT. Its translation is CASSLSGAYSNQPQHF.

This clonotype was observed at least ten times. This chain connects TRBV12-3 or TRBV12-4 to TRBJ1-1; D might be TRBD1 (6 bases). The CDR3 sequence is 15 residues long. Trimming took off 3 bases at V and 1 base at J, with 12 bases between the two ends. The CDR3 region is CASSFNGQPNTEAFF. As DNA, the CDR3 is TGTGCCAGCAGTTTCAATGGACAGCCGAACACTGAAGCTTTCTTT.

A few counts support this clonotype. The chain has TRBV13 and TRBJ1-1; 7 bases match TRBD1. The J segment lost 1 base and the V segment lost 6 bases, leaving 8 bases of the junction unmatched. Germline lookup yields CDR1 PRHDT and CDR2 FYEKMQ (reference sequence). The CDR3 spans 15 residues. The CDR3 here is CASRPPGQQNTEAFF. The CDR3 coding sequence is TGTGCCAGCAGACCTCCGGGACAGCAGAACACTGAAGCTTTCTTT.

The V and J genes are TRBV20-1 and TRBJ1-5, with 12 bases that match TRBD1. The V gene end was trimmed by 3 bases and the J gene end by 2 bases; junction bases not matched to a gene: 11. Per germline, CDR1 DFQATT and CDR2 SNEGSKA (reference sequence). This CDR3 comprises 18 residues. The CDR3 nucleotides are TGCAGTGCTAGGCCCGGGACAGGGGGCGCGAGGGGCAATCAGCCCCAGCATTTT. It encodes CSARPGTGGARGNQPQHF.

This clonotype was observed a single time. The rearrangement links TRBV12-3 or TRBV12-4 to TRBJ1-1; TRBD1 matches 10 bases. This CDR3 region has 16 residues. With 4 bases clipped from V and 4 bases from J, the junction kept 9 bases outside the gene matches. CDR3 sequence reads: CASSSGQGVAGTEAFF. Written as DNA, the CDR3 is TGTGCCAGCAGTTCCGGACAGGGGGTGGCAGGCACTGAAGCTTTCTTT.

This clonotype was recorded only once. The chain joins TRBV7-2 to TRBJ1-1; D not resolved. Trimming pared 3 bases from V and 6 bases from J, leaving 11 bases between. Germline lookup yields CDR1 SGHTA and CDR2 FQGNSA. This CDR3 spans 13 amino acids. In DNA form, the CDR3 reads TGTGCCAGCAGCTTCCGGGGTTCCCCTGAAGCTTTCTTT. Residues: CASSFRGSPEAFF.

Only a few counts were recorded for this clonotype. The rearrangement links TRBV19 to TRBJ1-5; TRBD1 matches 8 bases. The CDR3 extends over 13 amino acids. Germline values: CDR1 LNHDA, CDR2 SQIVND (reference sequence). The junction had 3 bases not matched to a gene; V was cut back by 4 bases and J by 7 bases. CDR3 nucleotides: TGTGCCAGTAGTAAGCAGGGGGCCCAGCCCCAGCATTTT. This gives the protein CASSKQGAQPQHF.